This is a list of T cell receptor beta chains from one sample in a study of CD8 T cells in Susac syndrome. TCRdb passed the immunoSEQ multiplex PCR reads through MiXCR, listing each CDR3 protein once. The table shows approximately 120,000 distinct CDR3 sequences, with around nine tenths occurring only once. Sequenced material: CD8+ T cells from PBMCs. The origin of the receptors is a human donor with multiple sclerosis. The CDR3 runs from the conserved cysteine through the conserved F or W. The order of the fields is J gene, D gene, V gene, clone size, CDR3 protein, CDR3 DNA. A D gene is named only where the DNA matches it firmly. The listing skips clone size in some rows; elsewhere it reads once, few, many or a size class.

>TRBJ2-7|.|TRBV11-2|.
CASSPPDLTYYEQYF
TGTGCCAGCAGCCCCCCGGACCTCACCTACTACGAGCAGTACTTC
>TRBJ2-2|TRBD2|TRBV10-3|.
CAISESGTPTSGRRNTGELFF
TGTGCCATCAGTGAGTCGGGGACACCCACTAGCGGGAGGAGGAACACCGGGGAGCTGTTTTTT
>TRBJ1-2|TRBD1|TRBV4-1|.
CASSPARGPYGYTF
TGCGCCAGCAGCCCCGCGAGGGGGCCCTATGGCTACACCTTC
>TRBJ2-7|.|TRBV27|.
CASSLSWDDSVYEQYF
TGTGCCAGCAGTTTAAGTTGGGACGACTCCGTTTACGAGCAGTACTTC
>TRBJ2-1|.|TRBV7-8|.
CASSFLATRHEQFF
TGTGCCAGCAGCTTCTTGGCTACCCGGCATGAGCAGTTCTTC
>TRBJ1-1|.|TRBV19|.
CASGRQNTEAFF
TGTGCCAGTGGTCGGCAGAACACTGAAGCTTTCTTT
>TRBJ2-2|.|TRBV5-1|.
CASSLVAATGELFF
TGCGCCAGCAGCCTGGTGGCGGCCACCGGGGAGCTGTTTTTT
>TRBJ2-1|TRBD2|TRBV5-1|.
CASSSQREGHDNEQFF
TGCGCCAGCAGCTCCCAGCGGGAGGGCCATGACAATGAGCAGTTCTTC
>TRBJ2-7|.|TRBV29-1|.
CSVEGKRGEQYF
TGCAGCGTTGAGGGCAAGAGAGGCGAGCAGTACTTC
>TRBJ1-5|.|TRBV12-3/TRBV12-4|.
CASSGPGQPQHF
TGTGCCAGCAGTGGCCCGGGGCAGCCCCAGCATTTT
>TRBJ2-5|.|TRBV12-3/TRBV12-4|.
CASSGGWVETQYF
TGTGCCAGCAGTGGGGGGTGGGTGGAGACCCAGTACTTC
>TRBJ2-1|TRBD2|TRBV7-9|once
CASRPGEGSEQFF
TGTGCCAGCAGACCGGGGGAGGGGAGTGAGCAGTTCTTC
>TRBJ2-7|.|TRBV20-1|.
CSARRRGKYEQYF
TGCAGTGCTAGACGCCGGGGAAAATACGAGCAGTACTTC
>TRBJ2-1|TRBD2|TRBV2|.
CASSELAGDFYEQFF
TGTGCCAGCAGTGAACTCGCGGGAGACTTCTATGAGCAGTTCTTC
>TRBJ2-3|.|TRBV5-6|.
CASSLERSMGDTQYF
TGTGCCAGCAGCTTGGAGAGGAGTATGGGGGATACGCAGTATTTT
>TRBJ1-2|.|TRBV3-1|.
CASSGPAFNYGYTF
TGTGCCAGCAGCGGGCCAGCCTTTAACTATGGCTACACCTTC